This T cell receptor (beta chain) was captured by sequencing in a study of sequential checkpoint blockade in melanoma. Described treatment: randomized to nivolumab then ipilimumab (arm A) or the reverse (arm B). Sorted cells were live CD3+CD8+, lacking CD19 and CD56, from PBMCs. The method was immunoSEQ multiplex PCR; TCRdb's version includes in-frame clones alone and lacks a portion of them. This sample has 17,000 or so clones, with 60% to 75% found just once. Trimming cost V 4 bases and J 5 bases; bases outside gene matches: 6. Germline CDR1 and CDR2: SGHTA and FQGNSA. The CDR3 contains 14 residues.

The TCR sequence derives from a human donor with melanoma. Sequences were derived from CD8+ T cells sorted from blood (inferred from file names), sampled from a patient given nivolumab and ipilimumab in sequence. V gene TRBV7-2 combines with J gene TRBJ2-5; 8 bases align to TRBD1. The CDR3 DNA is TGTGCCAGCAGCTACTTAGCAGGGGGCGAGACCCAGTACTTC. Protein sequence: CASSYLAGGETQYF.